The present TCR beta chain was sequenced within a study of early T cells in non-severe SARS-CoV-2 infection. Across the study: Sequenced bulk RNA came from whole blood that was unsorted, and chains were unpaired.

The CDR3 has 18 residues. Germline loops: CDR1 LGHNA, CDR2 YSLEER. V lost 1 base and J lost 4; bases outside the gene matches: 9. Each cDNA molecule carried a unique molecular identifier. MiXCR, applied by TCRdb to the 5' RACE reads, yields one record per CDR3 protein. The repertoire has 45,000 to 70,000 distinct CDR3 sequences, about 8% of them found once; the top ten carry roughly a tenth. Worth noting for this clonotype: The antigen remains undetermined.

Study-wide findings and caveats: Clonotype matching in VDJdb favored anti-spike CD8 responses and did not capture private and CD4 specificities.

The specimen was whole blood, collected at baseline. The chain links TRBV4-3 to TRBJ2-7; 14 nucleotides line up with TRBD2. This receptor was identified in an adult who was a healthcare worker with PCR-confirmed SARS-CoV-2 infection or an uninfected control (not recorded which). CDR3 bases: TGCGCCAGCAGCCAAGCCCCGCCCGGGACTAGCGGGGGATACGAGCAGTACTTC. Protein sequence: CASSQAPPGTSGGYEQYF.